A single sample gave rise to the 30 T cell receptor beta chains below, sequenced in a study of cytotoxic CD8 clonotypes in ibrutinib-treated CLL. Assay: immunoSEQ multiplex PCR; the TCRdb copy retains only in-frame clones and omits some. The sample has approximately 67,000 clones, around 82% seen once. Source: PBMCs, taken at disease progression, from a patient treated with ibrutinib. The receptor source for this set is a human donor with chronic lymphocytic leukemia.

CDR3 DNA sequence: TGTGCCTGGAGGACAGGGGTATGGACTCCGCAGTATTTT. Encoded protein: CAWRTGVWTPQYF. This chain links TRBV30 with TRBJ2-3, with 8 bases aligning to TRBD1. Germline lookup yields CDR1 GTSNPN and CDR2 SVGIG (reference sequence). The CDR3 is 13 amino acids. After removal of 3 bases from V and 10 bases from J, the junction contained 9 bases not matched to a gene.

The gene calls are TRBV7-3 and TRBJ2-2, with D possibly TRBD2 on 5 matching bases. CDR1 and CDR2 (germline): SGHTA, FQGTGA. The CDR3 sequence is 16 residues long. V lost 5 bases to trimming and J lost 5 bases, with 18 bases between them. The CDR3 loop reads CASSPTPGRGTGELFF. The CDR3 DNA sequence: TGTGCCAGCAGCCCAACGCCAGGACGGGGAACCGGGGAGCTGTTTTTT.

J is TRBJ1-5 and V is TRBV30; 10 positions match TRBD1. The V gene end was trimmed by 3 bases and the J gene end by 1 base; junction bases not matched to a gene: 6. This CDR3 contains 16 residues. From germline, CDR1 is GTSNPN and CDR2 SVGIG (reference sequence). The CDR3 region is CAWRPRTGGSNQPQHF. CDR3 DNA: TGTGCCTGGAGACCCCGGACAGGGGGGAGCAATCAGCCCCAGCATTTT.

This clone was recorded once. The CDR3 nucleotides are TGCGCCAGCAGTGATCTAAACATAGAGACCCAGTACTTC. It translates to CASSDLNIETQYF. The genes are TRBV10-2 and TRBJ2-5; D unresolved. Between the trimmed V and J ends, which lost 3 bases and 4 bases, there was a span of 9 bases. The germline CDR1 and CDR2 sequences are WSHSY and SAAADI. The CDR3 length is 13 residues.

The CDR3 sequence is CASSTTGGTEAFF. As DNA, the CDR3 is TGTGCCAGCAGCACAACAGGGGGCACTGAAGCTTTCTTT. This chain connects TRBV5-4 to TRBJ1-1, with TRBD1 matching 8 bases. Germline loops: CDR1 SGHNT, CDR2 YYREEE (reference sequence). Germline trimming cut 4 bases from V and 4 bases from J; bases unmatched to any gene: 3. The CDR3 totals 13 residues. Looking up the rest from reference TRBV5-4 and TRBJ1-1 gives the full variable domain: ETGVTQSPTHLIKTRGQQVTLRCSSQSGHNTVSWYQQALGQGPQFIFQYYREEENGRGNFPPRFSGLQFPNYSSELNVNALELDDSALYLCASSTTGGTEAFFGQGTRLTVV.

The genes are TRBV11-2 and TRBJ2-3; the D is unclear. The CDR3 is 14 residues long. V lost 2 bases, J lost 0 bases, and 6 bases lay in between. Germline V lookup: CDR1 SGHAT, CDR2 FQNNGV. CDR3 loop: CASSLRGSTDTQYF. Here the CDR3 DNA reads TGTGCCAGCAGCTTACGCGGTAGCACAGATACGCAGTATTTT.

This clone was counted between two and nine times. The chain is built from TRBV18 and TRBJ1-2, with 7 nucleotides matching TRBD1. With V trimmed by 0 bases and J by 7 bases, 8 bases remained unmatched. This CDR3 region has 15 residues. In germline, CDR1 is KGHSH, CDR2 LQKENI. This CDR3 is CASSPPGRGVSGYTF. The CDR3 bases are TGTGCCAGCTCACCACCGGGCAGGGGGGTCTCTGGCTACACCTTC.

The J gene is TRBJ2-7, the V gene TRBV5-5; the D gene could be TRBD1 or TRBD2 (5 bases each). CDR3 length equals 13 residues. The V end was cut by 7 bases, the J end by 4 bases, with 15 bases between. Germline CDR1 is SGHKS and CDR2 is YYEKEE (reference sequence). This CDR3 is CASGLGVAYEQYF. The DNA of the CDR3 is TGTGCCAGCGGCCTGGGGGTTGCGTACGAGCAGTACTTC.

The CDR3 protein is CASSYSGPYEQYF. The CDR3 DNA sequence: TGTGCCAGCAGTTACTCCGGACCCTACGAGCAGTACTTC. This chain joins TRBV6-5 and TRBJ2-7; unclear D gene. There are 13 residues in the CDR3. The germline V gene has CDR1 MNHEY and CDR2 SVGAGI. Trimming shortened V by 0 bases and J by 2 bases, and 5 bases separated the two germline ends.

The V gene is TRBV2, the J gene TRBJ1-2; 8 nucleotides match TRBD1. Per the germline V gene, CDR1 is SNHLY and CDR2 is FYNNEI. This CDR3 region has 14 residues. Losses at the gene ends were 6 bases for V and 0 bases for J; bases not matched to a gene: 3. The CDR3 DNA reads TGTGCCAGCAGCTGGGACAGGACTAACTATGGCTACACCTTC. Its translation: CASSWDRTNYGYTF. Based on the CDR3 plus reference TRBV2 and TRBJ1-2, the full variable domain is EPEVTQTPSHQVTQMGQEVILRCVPISNHLYFYWYRQILGQKVEFLVSFYNNEISEKSEIFDDQFSVERPDGSNFTLKIRSTKLEDSAMYFCASSWDRTNYGYTFGSGTRLTVV.

There are a few counts of this clone. The rearrangement links TRBV7-9 to TRBJ1-2, with TRBD1 identical over 7 bases. J was trimmed by 7 bases and V by 1 base; bases with no gene match: 9. CDR1 and CDR2 (germline): SEHNR, FQNEAQ (reference sequence). The CDR3 contains 15 residues. The CDR3 nucleotides read TGTGCCAGCAGCTTAGGGGTGTCAGGGGGGTTTGGCTACACCTTC. Its translation is CASSLGVSGGFGYTF.

This clone was observed a few times. The chain combines TRBV27 with TRBJ2-7; 11 bases fit TRBD2. CDR3 length: 15 residues. Germline V CDR1 and CDR2: MNHEY, SMNVEV (reference sequence). V was pared by 6 bases and J by 4 bases, with 8 bases of the junction left unmatched. Here the CDR3 reads CASSVAGGLGYEQYF. In nucleotides, the CDR3 is TGTGCCAGCAGCGTAGCGGGAGGGCTCGGGTACGAGCAGTACTTC.

This clone came up once. The rearrangement uses TRBV18 and TRBJ2-1; 7 bases line up with TRBD1. With 3 bases clipped from V and 0 bases from J, the junction kept 8 bases outside the gene matches. CDR1 KGHSH and CDR2 LQKENI come from the germline V gene. The CDR3 covers 17 residues. CDR3 nucleotides: TGTGCCAGCTCACCGCCCTACAGGGGAAGCTCCTACAATGAGCAGTTCTTC. It yields the protein CASSPPYRGSSYNEQFF.

This clone was counted only a few times. Here the CDR3 DNA reads TGTGCCTGGAAAGTGGGATCCGGGGAGCTGTTTTTT. Protein product: CAWKVGSGELFF. The genes are TRBV30 and TRBJ2-2; unclear D gene. V was clipped by 4 bases and J by 6 bases, with 9 bases between them. The CDR3 is made up of 12 amino acids. The germline CDR1 and CDR2 sequences are GTSNPN and SVGIG (reference sequence).

The genes are TRBV19 and TRBJ1-5; 9 bases map to TRBD1. CDR3 length: 15 amino acids. V dropped 3 bases and J dropped 6; count of bases not matched to a gene: 6. The V gene's germline CDR1 is LNHDA and CDR2 SQIVND (reference sequence). DNA for the CDR3: TGTGCCAGTAGTATTTCAGGGACAGGGTCTCAGCCCCAGCATTTT. This sequence encodes CASSISGTGSQPQHF.

The J gene is TRBJ1-1, the V gene TRBV2; 8 nucleotides agree with TRBD1. The CDR3 runs 13 residues. CDR1 and CDR2 from the germline V gene are SNHLY and FYNNEI. V lost 7 bases to trimming and J lost 3 bases; unmatched junction nucleotides: 4. CDR3 bases: TGTGCCAGCAATGGACAGGGTTACACTGAAGCTTTCTTT. Protein sequence: CASNGQGYTEAFF.

This chain links TRBV6-1 with TRBJ1-1; D call uncertain. Trimming shortened V by 6 bases and J by 1 base, and 9 bases separated the two germline ends. The CDR3 spans 13 residues. Germline CDR1 and CDR2: MNHNS and SASEGT. CDR3 protein: CASRLFWNTEAFF. CDR3 nucleotides: TGTGCCAGCAGGTTGTTTTGGAACACTGAAGCTTTCTTT.

The chain links TRBV30 to TRBJ1-2; D call uncertain. The germline CDR1 and CDR2 sequences are GTSNPN and SVGIG (reference sequence). With 2 bases removed from V and 2 bases from J, the gap between germline ends came to 9 bases. There are 13 residues in the CDR3. CDR3 DNA: TGTGCCTGGAGTCAATTCTCAAACTATGGCTACACCTTC. Protein product: CAWSQFSNYGYTF.

J is TRBJ2-7 and V is TRBV11-2, with D unclear. The CDR3 is 14 amino acids. The germline CDR1 and CDR2 sequences are SGHAT and FQNNGV. The V gene lost 3 bases and the J gene lost 3 bases, with 12 bases spanning the gap. The CDR3: CASSFGRQVYEQYF. CDR3 coding DNA: TGTGCCAGCAGCTTCGGTCGACAAGTCTACGAGCAGTACTTC.

The chain combines TRBV14 with TRBJ2-7; D uncertain. Germline V gene lookup returns CDR1 SGHDN and CDR2 FVKESK. The CDR3 has 14 residues. The V gene lost 1 base and the J gene lost 6 bases, with 13 bases spanning the gap. As DNA, the CDR3 is TGTGCCAGCAGCCAAGTTTGGAAAGGTGCCGAGCAGTACTTC. As protein: CASSQVWKGAEQYF.

The genes are TRBV2 and TRBJ1-3; D call uncertain. The CDR3 has 14 residues. Trimming took 5 bases from V and 1 from J, leaving 9 bases between them. The germline V gene has CDR1 SNHLY and CDR2 FYNNEI. The CDR3, as DNA: TGTGCCAGCAGTACGGCCCAGTCTGGAAACACCATATATTTT. Its translation is CASSTAQSGNTIYF.

The CDR3 nucleotides read TGTGCCAGCACTATAGACGTCGAGCGAGCCAGGCTCGAGCAGTACTTC. This sequence encodes CASTIDVERARLEQYF. The chain combines TRBV21-1 with TRBJ2-7. TRBV21-1 is deemed a pseudogene. The CDR3 runs 16 residues.

The chain has TRBV5-1 and TRBJ1-2; D is unclear. The V end lost 3 bases, the J end lost 6 bases, and 18 bases lay between the germline ends. This CDR3 is built from 15 residues. Germline V lookup: CDR1 SGHRS, CDR2 YFSETQ. The CDR3 loop is CASSWKAAEYNGYTF. DNA for the CDR3: TGCGCCAGCAGCTGGAAGGCCGCGGAATATAATGGCTACACCTTC.

The chain employs TRBV30 and TRBJ1-2; D remains unclear. Germline CDR1 reads GTSNPN; CDR2 reads SVGIG (reference sequence). Trimming shortened V by 6 bases and J by 2 bases, and 7 bases separated the two germline ends. This CDR3 spans 11 amino acids. The chain's CDR3 is CACDPNYGYTF. CDR3 coding DNA: TGTGCCTGTGACCCCAACTATGGCTACACCTTC.

V usage is TRBV27 and J usage is TRBJ1-6, with D possibly TRBD1 on 5 matching bases. Germline CDR1 MNHEY, CDR2 SMNVEV (reference sequence). The CDR3 runs 16 residues. Deletions cut 5 bases from V and 7 bases from J, with 18 bases between. In DNA, the CDR3 is TGTGCCAGCAGTCTGCGGACAACAAGTAAGAATTCACCCCTCCACTTT. Protein product: CASSLRTTSKNSPLHF.

The sample holds one count of this clone. J is TRBJ1-1 and V is TRBV30, with TRBD1 matching over 8 bases. There are 13 residues in the CDR3. The germline V gene encodes CDR1 GTSNPN and CDR2 SVGIG (reference sequence). Trimming took 4 bases from V and 4 from J; bases not matched to a gene: 5. CDR3 nucleotide sequence: TGTGCCTGGAACACTGACAGGGGCACTGAAGCTTTCTTT. Translating it yields CAWNTDRGTEAFF.

The chain links TRBV29-1 to TRBJ1-2; 7 bases are shared with TRBD1. Germline V gene data show CDR1 as SQVTM and CDR2 as ANQGSEA. The CDR3 consists of 13 residues. The junction had 8 bases not matched to a gene; V was cut back by 6 bases and J by 4 bases. CDR3: CSVVPQGVYGYTF. DNA for the CDR3: TGCAGCGTCGTACCCCAGGGGGTCTATGGCTACACCTTC.

The V and J genes are TRBV30 and TRBJ1-5, with TRBD1 as a possible D gene (5 bases). Per the germline V gene, CDR1 is GTSNPN and CDR2 is SVGIG (reference sequence). Between the trimmed V and J ends, which lost 3 bases and 6 bases, there was a span of 12 bases. This CDR3 spans 13 amino acids. The CDR3 nucleotides read TGTGCCTGGAGCCCGGGGCAGGGTCAGCCCCAGCATTTT. Its protein is CAWSPGQGQPQHF.

This sequence joins TRBV5-1 and TRBJ2-1, with TRBD1 matching 8 bases. The J segment lost 6 bases and the V segment lost 0 bases, leaving 2 bases of the junction unmatched. Germline V lookup: CDR1 SGHRS, CDR2 YFSETQ. The CDR3 sequence is 14 residues long. CDR3 region: CASSLGTGPNEQFF. The CDR3 DNA is TGCGCCAGCAGCTTGGGGACAGGGCCCAATGAGCAGTTCTTC.

The chain has TRBV6-5 and TRBJ2-1; possibly TRBD1 or TRBD2 for D (6 bases each). The germline V gene has CDR1 MNHEY and CDR2 SVGAGI. Trimming cost V 2 bases and J 2 bases, with 13 bases left between them. This CDR3 contains 16 residues. The CDR3 DNA is TGTGCCAGCAGTTACGGAGGGGGTTTCCCCTACAATGAGCAGTTCTTC. Amino acids: CASSYGGGFPYNEQFF.